The rows below give T cell receptor beta chains drawn from one sample of a study of T cell changes during pregnancy in multiple sclerosis. Here immunoSEQ multiplex PCR was the method, and the copy in TCRdb shows in-frame clones only, minus some. In the table there are around 34,000 clones, about 90% of which are singletons. The input for sequencing was CD8+ T cells from peripheral blood mononuclear cells, taken after pregnancy. These receptors came from a female donor with multiple sclerosis, enrolled in a pregnancy study. The CDR3 runs from the conserved cysteine through the conserved F or W. The order of the fields is clone size, J gene, V gene, D gene, CDR3 protein, CDR3 DNA. The D gene is left open where the match is weak. Clone size is stated in some rows and not others, as once, few, many or a class when expanded.

>once|TRBJ2-6|TRBV28|NA
CASSSLAGANVLTF
TGTGCCAGCAGCTCCCTAGCTGGGGCCAACGTCCTGACTTTC
>NA|TRBJ2-4|TRBV15|TRBD2
CATSRSGGQNIQYF
TGTGCCACCAGCAGATCGGGAGGCCAAAACATTCAGTACTTC
>NA|TRBJ1-4|TRBV21-1|NA
CASSKVRDRATNEKLFF
TGTGCCAGCAGCAAGGTCCGCGACAGGGCAACTAATGAAAAACTGTTTTTT
>NA|TRBJ1-5|TRBV6-5|NA
CASSYSGGANLPQHF
TGTGCCAGCAGTTATTCTGGGGGGGCGAATCTCCCCCAGCATTTT
>NA|TRBJ2-3|TRBV5-1|TRBD2
CASSLLGLAVTDTQYF
TGCGCCAGCAGCTTGCTGGGACTAGCTGTCACAGATACGCAGTATTTT
>NA|TRBJ1-1|TRBV6-1|NA
CASSDGGNTEAFF
TGTGCCAGCAGTGACGGCGGAAACACTGAAGCTTTCTTT
>NA|TRBJ1-3|TRBV27|NA
CASSSSDFGNTIYF
TGTGCCAGCAGTTCCTCGGACTTTGGAAACACCATATATTTT
>NA|TRBJ1-1|TRBV6-4|NA
CASRRDPGGTEAFF
TGTGCCAGCAGGCGAGACCCGGGGGGCACTGAAGCTTTCTTT
>NA|TRBJ2-3|TRBV11-3|NA
CASSSSGTTTDTQYF
TGTGCCAGCAGCTCTTCCGGGACAACCACAGATACGCAGTATTTT
>NA|TRBJ1-1|TRBV2|NA
CASSDGGSAGTEAFF
TGTGCCAGCAGTGACGGGGGATCGGCCGGCACTGAAGCTTTCTTT
>NA|TRBJ2-1|TRBV11-2|TRBD1
CASSLDMRDRASNEQFF
TGTGCCAGCAGCTTAGATATGCGGGACAGGGCCTCTAATGAGCAGTTCTTC
>NA|TRBJ1-2|TRBV5-6|NA
CASSWPEEGPYGYTF
TGTGCCAGCAGCTGGCCGGAGGAAGGCCCCTATGGCTACACCTTC
>NA|TRBJ2-7|TRBV7-8|NA
CASSASGGPALEQYF
TGTGCCAGCAGCGCATCGGGGGGCCCCGCCCTGGAGCAGTACTTC
>NA|TRBJ1-2|TRBV5-1|TRBD1
CASSLGQGFYGYTF
TGCGCCAGCAGCTTGGGACAGGGCTTCTATGGCTACACCTTC
>NA|TRBJ1-5|TRBV19|NA
CASSNQGNQPQHF
TGTGCCAGTAGTAATCAGGGTAATCAGCCCCAGCATTTT
>NA|TRBJ2-2|TRBV7-9|NA
CATAGEELFF
TGTGCCACCGCTGGAGAGGAGCTGTTTTTT
>once|TRBJ2-2|TRBV6-1|TRBD1
CASSEGQGTPGELFF
TGTGCCAGCAGTGAGGGACAGGGTACCCCCGGGGAGCTGTTTTTT
>NA|TRBJ2-7|TRBV10-3|NA
CAISESYSITYEQYF
TGTGCCATCAGTGAGTCGTACAGCATCACCTACGAGCAGTACTTC
>NA|TRBJ1-2|TRBV7-9|NA
CASSPGFGTYGYTF
TGTGCCAGCAGCCCAGGGTTCGGTACCTATGGCTACACCTTC
>NA|TRBJ2-3|TRBV4-1|TRBD2
CASSQGELAGGYLRQYF
TGCGCCAGCAGCCAAGGGGAACTAGCGGGGGGGTATTTGAGGCAGTATTTT
>NA|TRBJ2-5|TRBV6-1|TRBD2
CASSPSGGAQETQYF
TGTGCCAGCAGTCCTAGCGGGGGGGCACAAGAGACCCAGTACTTC
>NA|TRBJ2-1|TRBV4-3|TRBD1
CASSRGQGWGEQFF
TGCGCCAGCAGCCGGGGACAGGGGTGGGGTGAGCAGTTCTTC
>NA|TRBJ1-5|TRBV19|NA
CASSITGLSNQPQHF
TGTGCCAGTAGTATCACAGGGCTTAGCAATCAGCCCCAGCATTTT
>NA|TRBJ2-1|TRBV7-2|TRBD1
CASSLGKQGAGYNEQFF
TGTGCCAGCAGCCTAGGAAAACAGGGGGCTGGATACAATGAGCAGTTCTTC
>once|TRBJ1-3|TRBV4-2|NA
CASSQYLSAFSGNTIYF
TGTGCCAGCAGCCAATATCTAAGCGCGTTCTCTGGAAACACCATATATTTT
>NA|TRBJ2-3|TRBV4-3|NA
CASSPSGPSGATDTQYF
TGCGCCAGCAGCCCCTCCGGCCCGTCAGGGGCAACAGATACGCAGTATTTT
>NA|TRBJ2-1|TRBV19|TRBD2
CASIAGGRPFF
TGTGCCAGTATCGCGGGGGGTCGTCCGTTCTTC
>NA|TRBJ2-3|TRBV9|NA
CASSLATDTQYF
TGTGCCAGCAGTCTAGCGACAGATACGCAGTATTTT
>NA|TRBJ1-1|TRBV11-1|NA
CASSLGTTEAFF
TGTGCCAGCAGCTTAGGCACAACTGAAGCTTTCTTT
>NA|TRBJ1-2|TRBV6-5|TRBD1
CASSAGQVLEGYTF
TGTGCCAGCAGTGCAGGACAGGTCCTGGAAGGCTACACCTTC
>NA|TRBJ2-1|TRBV30|TRBD1
CAWTGGNEQFF
TGTGCCTGGACAGGGGGCAATGAGCAGTTCTTC
>NA|TRBJ2-3|TRBV7-8|NA
CASSQSRGGADTQYF
TGTGCCAGCAGTCAATCGAGGGGGGGCGCAGATACGCAGTATTTT
>few|TRBJ2-7|TRBV5-5|NA
CASSWGGREVDEQYF
TGTGCCAGCTCATGGGGGGGCAGGGAGGTTGACGAGCAGTACTTC
>NA|TRBJ1-1|TRBV6-5|NA
CASSYSREAFF
TGTGCCAGCAGTTACAGCCGTGAAGCTTTCTTT
>NA|TRBJ1-1|TRBV19|NA
CASSIVELGGAEAFF
TGTGCCAGTAGTATAGTCGAGTTGGGGGGGGCTGAAGCTTTCTTT
>NA|TRBJ1-2|TRBV4-3|TRBD1
CASSQAQGESYGYTF
TGCGCCAGCAGCCAAGCCCAGGGGGAATCCTATGGCTACACCTTC
>NA|TRBJ1-1|TRBV7-6|TRBD1
CASSLRGGTGLNTEAFF
TGTGCCAGCAGCTTAAGGGGTGGGACAGGGTTGAACACTGAAGCTTTCTTT
>NA|TRBJ2-5|TRBV27|TRBD2
CASSSGGAEETQYF
TGTGCCAGCTCTAGCGGGGGGGCGGAAGAGACCCAGTACTTC
>NA|TRBJ2-1|TRBV19|TRBD2
CATQRGGLANEQFF
TGTGCCACCCAGCGGGGGGGTCTCGCCAATGAGCAGTTCTTC
>NA|TRBJ2-5|TRBV19|TRBD2
CASSIAASGGAWETQYF
TGTGCCAGTAGTATCGCGGCTAGCGGGGGCGCGTGGGAGACCCAGTACTTC
>NA|TRBJ2-2|TRBV6-4|TRBD1
CASSDGRQGLEELFF
TGTGCCAGCAGTGACGGGAGACAGGGCTTGGAGGAGCTGTTTTTT
>NA|TRBJ2-7|TRBV27|TRBD2
CASSLSGTTPYEQYF
TGTGCCAGCAGTTTATCGGGGACTACCCCATACGAGCAGTACTTC
>once|TRBJ1-1|TRBV15|NA
CATSRAGEGATEAFF
TGTGCCACCAGCAGAGCGGGGGAAGGTGCCACTGAAGCTTTCTTT
>NA|TRBJ1-4|TRBV7-9|NA
CASSADGEKLFF
TGTGCCAGCAGCGCAGATGGTGAAAAACTGTTTTTT
>NA|TRBJ1-1|TRBV30|TRBD1
CAWSRQGAEAFF
TGTGCCTGGAGCCGACAGGGTGCTGAAGCTTTCTTT
>NA|TRBJ2-1|TRBV19|NA
CASSIAGGPYNEQFF
TGTGCCAGTAGTATCGCCGGGGGACCCTACAATGAGCAGTTCTTC
>medium-sized|TRBJ2-5|TRBV4-3|TRBD2
CASSLWRGNQETQYF
TGCGCCAGCAGCCTGTGGCGGGGGAACCAAGAGACCCAGTACTTC
>NA|TRBJ2-3|TRBV9|NA
CASAPLGADTQYF
TGTGCCAGCGCCCCTCTAGGAGCAGATACGCAGTATTTT